The sequence of this T cell receptor (beta chain) was determined in a study of blood T cell repertoires in COVID-19. The wider study: Sites across the United States, Italy and Spain contributed samples from acute and convalescent COVID-19.

Methods used by the authors: Estimation of nucleated cell counts relied on the amplification of reference gene primers. Data came from immunoSEQ multiplex PCR; TCRdb stores just in-frame clones and leaves some out. That table is the source of V, J and clone size, and D and trimming were worked out from the DNA. The table includes some 150,000 clones, over 80% detected once. With V trimmed by 4 bases and J by 0 bases, 4 bases remained unmatched. The CDR3 length is 15 residues. The germline V gene has CDR1 SGHRS and CDR2 YFSETQ. Participants' reported clinical history set cohort assignment. Sequencing used PBMCs or T cells enriched from blood (not recorded which). This clonotype originated in a woman aged 50 to 60 who had recovered from COVID-19. The V and J genes are TRBV5-1 and TRBJ1-1, with 9 positions matching TRBD1. CDR3 in DNA: TGCGCCAGCAGCCATGGACAGGGGATGAACACTGAAGCTTTCTTT. Translation: CASSHGQGMNTEAFF.